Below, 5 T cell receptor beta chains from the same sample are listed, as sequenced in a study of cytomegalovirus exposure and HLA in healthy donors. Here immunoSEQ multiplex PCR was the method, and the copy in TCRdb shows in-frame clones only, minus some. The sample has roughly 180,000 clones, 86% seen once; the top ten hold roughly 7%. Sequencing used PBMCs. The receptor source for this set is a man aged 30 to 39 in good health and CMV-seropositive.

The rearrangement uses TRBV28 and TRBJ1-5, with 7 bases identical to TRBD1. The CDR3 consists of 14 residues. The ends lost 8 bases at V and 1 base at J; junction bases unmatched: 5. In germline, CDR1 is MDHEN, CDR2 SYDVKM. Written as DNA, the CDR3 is TGTGCCAGCGGGACAGCCCCGAGCAATCAGCCCCAGCATTTT. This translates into CASGTAPSNQPQHF.

CDR3 in DNA: TGCGCCAGCACCCCTTATAGCCCTGTTCGCAATCAGCCCCAGCATTTT. It yields the protein CASTPYSPVRNQPQHF. The genes are TRBV23-1 and TRBJ1-5; D not certain. TRBV23-1 is treated as an ORF (open reading frame) with a function not yet certain. The CDR3 contains 16 residues. V lost 7 bases and J 2 bases, leaving 18 bases between the germline ends.

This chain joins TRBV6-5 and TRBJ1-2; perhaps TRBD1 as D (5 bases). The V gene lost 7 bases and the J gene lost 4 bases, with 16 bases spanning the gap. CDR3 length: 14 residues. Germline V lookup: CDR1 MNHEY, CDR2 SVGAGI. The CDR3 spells CASTQNRQSYGYTF. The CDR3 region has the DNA TGTGCCAGCACCCAAAACAGGCAATCCTATGGCTACACCTTC.

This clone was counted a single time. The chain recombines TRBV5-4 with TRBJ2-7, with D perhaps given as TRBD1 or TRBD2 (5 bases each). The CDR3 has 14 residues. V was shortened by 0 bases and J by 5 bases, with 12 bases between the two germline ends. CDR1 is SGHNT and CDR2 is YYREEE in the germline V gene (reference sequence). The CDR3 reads CASSLGGADHEQYF. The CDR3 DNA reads TGTGCCAGCAGCTTGGGAGGGGCTGACCACGAGCAGTACTTC.

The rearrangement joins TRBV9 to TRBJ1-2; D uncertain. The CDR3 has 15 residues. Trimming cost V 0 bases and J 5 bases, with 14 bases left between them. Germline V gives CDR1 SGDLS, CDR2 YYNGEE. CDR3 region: CASSVDLENGYGYTF. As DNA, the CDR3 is TGTGCCAGCAGCGTAGATCTGGAAAACGGATATGGCTACACCTTC.